This T cell receptor (beta chain) was sequenced for a study of CD8 T cells in Susac syndrome. RNA totalling about 0.5 to 1 ug underwent reverse transcription with random hexamers. A single record per CDR3 protein comes from TCRdb applying MiXCR to the immunoSEQ multiplex PCR reads. The data show about 160,000 distinct CDR3 sequences, with roughly 95% seen just once and 0.12% to 0.15% held by the top ten. CDR3 length: 14 amino acids. Germline V gene data show CDR1 as SGHTA and CDR2 as FQGNSA. Trimming took off 4 bases at V and 8 bases at J, with 12 bases between the two ends. V usage is TRBV7-2 and J usage is TRBJ1-6, with D tentatively TRBD1 (6 bases). The sequence came from a human donor in good health. The source material was CD4+ T cells from PBMCs. The CDR3 loop is CASSSFGGYSPLHF. CDR3 sequence (DNA): TGTGCCAGCAGCTCTTTCGGGGGCTATTCACCCCTCCACTTT. Combining the CDR3 with reference TRBV7-2 and TRBJ1-6 gives the whole variable domain GAGVSQSPSNKVTEKGKDVELRCDPISGHTALYWYRQSLGQGLEFLIYFQGNSAPDKSGLPSDRFSAERTGGSVSTLTIQRTQQEDSAVYLCASSSFGGYSPLHFGNGTRLTVT.